Presented here are 7 T cell receptor beta chains from one specimen sequenced in a study of T cell repertoires in cytomegalovirus infection (dated by TCRdb to the late 2010s). The sequencer was an Illumina HiSeq 1500. The public reads were reanalyzed by TCRdb: fastp trimming at Q25, MiXCR alignment, in-frame beta chains only. Each entry merges the rows of one CDR3 protein and shows their most common DNA and genes. For this sample there are over 100,000 distinct CDR3 sequences; 29% appear just once. In total, the top ten clones hold about 81% of the sample. In the paper's terms, the treatment or condition label means: in vitro stimulation with specific CMV peptide epitopes to enrich CMV-specific T cells. Antigens for these TCRs are unknown. Source: CD8+ T cells from cultured PBMCs, taken from culture after CMV antigen stimulation. These receptors originate from a human donor in good health (CMV status not recorded). Some clones in this sample may be carry-over from other donors' samples.

In this sample, this clonotype turned up many times. The J gene is TRBJ1-1, the V gene TRBV11-2; unclear D gene. CDR1 is SGHAT, CDR2 FQNNGV, per germline. The V end was cut by 1 base, the J end by 4 bases, with 13 bases between. The CDR3 spans 15 residues. The CDR3 bases are TGTGCCAGCAGCTTAGCCCGGCCAGGACCCACTGAAGCTTTCTTT. Its translation: CASSLARPGPTEAFF.

This clonotype came up a few times. The chain's CDR3 is CASSLAWDRVADTQYF. The CDR3 region has the DNA TGTGCCAGCAGCTTAGCGTGGGACAGGGTTGCAGATACGCAGTATTTT. The chain uses TRBV7-9 and TRBJ2-3; 9 bases fit TRBD1. J was trimmed by 4 bases and V by 0 bases; bases with no gene match: 5. The CDR3 loop spans 16 amino acids. Per the germline V gene, CDR1 is SEHNR and CDR2 is FQNEAQ (reference sequence). The full variable domain, rest sourced from reference TRBV7-9 and TRBJ2-3, is DTGVSQNPRHKITKRGQNVTFRCDPISEHNRLYWYRQTLGQGPEFLTYFQNEAQLEKSRLLSDRFSAERPKGSFSTLEIQRTEQGDSAMYLCASSLAWDRVADTQYFGPGTRLTVL.

This clonotype was recorded a few times. The chain links TRBV27 to TRBJ2-3; D gene unclear. Germline V CDR1 and CDR2: MNHEY, SMNVEV (reference sequence). Trimming cost V 1 base and J 6 bases, with 26 bases left between them. This CDR3 contains 19 residues. The CDR3: CASSLYGNVWQGPSDTQYF. CDR3 nucleotide sequence: TGTGCCAGCAGTTTATATGGGAATGTTTGGCAAGGACCCTCGGATACGCAGTATTTT.

This clonotype has at least ten counts. The V gene is TRBV7-9, the J gene TRBJ1-5; D gene unclear. Germline V gene sequence: CDR1 SEHNR, CDR2 FQNEAQ (reference sequence). Trimming left V 4 bases short and J 6 bases short, with 7 bases between. This CDR3 has 12 residues. The DNA for the CDR3 is TGTGCCAGCAGCTCCACCGGTCAGCCCCAGCATTTT. Its protein product is CASSSTGQPQHF.

This clonotype has a count of ten or more. The V call is TRBV7-9, the J call TRBJ1-5; D gene unclear. CDR1 and CDR2 from the germline V gene are SEHNR and FQNEAQ (reference sequence). This CDR3 has 13 amino acids. V was clipped by 2 bases and J by 6 bases, with 8 bases between them. DNA of the CDR3: TGTGCCAGCAGCTTATTAGGAGGTCAGCCCCAGCATTTT. It yields the protein CASSLLGGQPQHF.

A word on this clonotype: Compared with germline, one end of the junction differs, possibly owing to a read error. The chain links TRBV7-9 to TRBJ2-1; TRBD2 matches at 9 bases. This CDR3 comprises 16 residues. Germline V gene lookup returns CDR1 SEHNR and CDR2 FQNEAQ (reference sequence). The CDR3 spells CASSLRRGGYYDEQFF. As DNA, the CDR3 is TGTGCCAGCAGCTTAAGGCGGGGGGGCTACTACGATGAGCAGTTCTTC.

The V and J genes are TRBV9 and TRBJ2-1; D remains unclear. CDR3 length equals 13 residues. Germline V CDR1 and CDR2: SGDLS, YYNGEE. The germline V and J ends were trimmed by 3 bases and 6 bases, with 10 bases remaining between them. CDR3 in DNA: TGTGCCAGCAGCGCGCCAGAAGGCAATGAGCAGTTCTTC. Its translation: CASSAPEGNEQFF.